The sequence of this TCR beta chain was determined in a study of T-cell memory formation after mild COVID-19. Study findings and constraints: Mainly CM and EM harbored the contracting CD4+ clones; mainly EMRA harbored the CD8+ ones. Nothing confirmed that second-wave clones peaking on day 37 were specific for SARS-CoV-2. Memory cells collected pre-infection included some clones that later responded, suggesting cross-reactive memory joined. Clones shrinking from day 15 to 85 showed even CD4/CD8 mixes; later expanders tilted CD4+.

Of note for this clonotype: Its target is not known.

TCRdb independently ran MiXCR on the 5' RACE reads; one entry per CDR3 protein. The sample includes about 400,000 distinct CDR3 sequences, less than 25% of them seen just once. Sequenced input: PBMCs or a T cell subset sorted from them (not recorded which). The origin of this receptor is an adult woman who had mild COVID-19 (a few samples of this study predate the infection). Cell type and time point are not known.

CDR3 protein: CASSLGGAGTDPSYAFF. CDR3 sequence (DNA): TGTGCCAGCAGTTTAGGGGGCGCCGGGACGGACCCATCCTACGCTTTCTTT. The chain uses TRBV12-3 or TRBV12-4 and TRBJ1-1; possibly TRBD1 for D (5 bases). The ends were cut back, 1 base at V and 11 bases at J, with 26 bases in the middle. This CDR3 contains 17 residues.